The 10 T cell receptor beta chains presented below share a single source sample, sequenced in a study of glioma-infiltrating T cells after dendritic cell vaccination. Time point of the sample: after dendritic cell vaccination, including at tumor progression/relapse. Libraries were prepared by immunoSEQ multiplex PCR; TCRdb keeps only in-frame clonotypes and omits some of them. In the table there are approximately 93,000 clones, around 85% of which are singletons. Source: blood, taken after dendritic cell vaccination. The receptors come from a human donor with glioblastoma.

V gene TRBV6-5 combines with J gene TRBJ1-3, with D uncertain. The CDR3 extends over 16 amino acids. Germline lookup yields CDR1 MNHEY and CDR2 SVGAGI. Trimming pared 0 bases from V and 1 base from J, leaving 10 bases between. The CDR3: CASSYSLRGSGNTIYF. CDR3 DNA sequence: TGTGCCAGCAGTTACTCATTGAGAGGGTCTGGAAACACCATATATTTT.

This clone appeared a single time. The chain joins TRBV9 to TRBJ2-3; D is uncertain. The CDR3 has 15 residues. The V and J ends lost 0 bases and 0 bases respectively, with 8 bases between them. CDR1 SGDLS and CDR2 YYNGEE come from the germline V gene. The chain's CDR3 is CASSVATVSTDTQYF. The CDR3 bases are TGTGCCAGCAGCGTAGCTACTGTTAGCACAGATACGCAGTATTTT.

The CDR3 region is CASSTGGQQPQHF. CDR3 in DNA: TGTGCCAGCAGCACAGGGGGCCAGCAGCCCCAGCATTTT. The chain joins TRBV9 to TRBJ1-5; the match to TRBD1 covers 9 bases. Trimming at V came to 4 bases and at J to 7 bases, leaving 3 bases not matched to a gene. The CDR3 consists of 13 residues. Germline lookup yields CDR1 SGDLS and CDR2 YYNGEE.

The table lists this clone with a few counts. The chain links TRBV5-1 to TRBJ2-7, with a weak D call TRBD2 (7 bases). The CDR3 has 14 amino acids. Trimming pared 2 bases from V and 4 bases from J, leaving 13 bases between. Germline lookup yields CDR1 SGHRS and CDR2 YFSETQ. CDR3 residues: CASSFWGGGYEQYF. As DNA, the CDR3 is TGCGCCAGCAGCTTCTGGGGGGGCGGGTACGAGCAGTACTTC.

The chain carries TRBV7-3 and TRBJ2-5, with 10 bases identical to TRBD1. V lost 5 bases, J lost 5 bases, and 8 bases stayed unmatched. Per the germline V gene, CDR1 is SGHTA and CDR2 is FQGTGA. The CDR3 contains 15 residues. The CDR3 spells CASSRETGGTETQYF. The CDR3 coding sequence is TGTGCCAGCAGCCGCGAGACAGGGGGCACGGAGACCCAGTACTTC.

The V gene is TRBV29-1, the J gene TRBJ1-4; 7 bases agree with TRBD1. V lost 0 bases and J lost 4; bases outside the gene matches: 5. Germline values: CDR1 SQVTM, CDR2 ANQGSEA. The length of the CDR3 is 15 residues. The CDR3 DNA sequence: TGCAGCGTTGAAGAGCCGACAGGGATTAATGAAAAACTGTTTTTT. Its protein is CSVEEPTGINEKLFF.

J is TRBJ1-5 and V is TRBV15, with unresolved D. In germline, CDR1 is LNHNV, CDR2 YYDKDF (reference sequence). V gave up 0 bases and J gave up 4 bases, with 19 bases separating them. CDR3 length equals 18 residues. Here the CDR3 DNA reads TGTGCCACCAGCAGAGATCTCGTATCGGCCGGGGATAATCAGCCCCAGCATTTT. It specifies CATSRDLVSAGDNQPQHF.

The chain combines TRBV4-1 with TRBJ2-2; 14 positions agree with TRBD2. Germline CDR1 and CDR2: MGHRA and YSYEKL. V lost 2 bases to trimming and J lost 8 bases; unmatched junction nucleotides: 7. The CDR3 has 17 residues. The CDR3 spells CASSQPTSGRVRGELFF. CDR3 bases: TGCGCCAGCAGCCAACCGACTAGCGGGAGGGTTCGGGGGGAGCTGTTTTTT.

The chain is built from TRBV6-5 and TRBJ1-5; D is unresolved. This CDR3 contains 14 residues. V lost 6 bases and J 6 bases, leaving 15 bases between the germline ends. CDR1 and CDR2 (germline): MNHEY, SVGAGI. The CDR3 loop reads CASSPRGGSQPQHF. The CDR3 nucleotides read TGTGCCAGCAGCCCGCGGGGAGGAAGTCAGCCCCAGCATTTT.

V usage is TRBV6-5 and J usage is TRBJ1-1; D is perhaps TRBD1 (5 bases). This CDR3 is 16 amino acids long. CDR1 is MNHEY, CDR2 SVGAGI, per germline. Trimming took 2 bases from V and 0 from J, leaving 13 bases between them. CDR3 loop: CASSYTTQGMNTEAFF. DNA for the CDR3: TGTGCCAGCAGTTACACCACCCAGGGCATGAACACTGAAGCTTTCTTT.